Listed below are T cell receptor beta chains from one sample, sequenced in a study of blood T cells in healthy people across ages. TCRdb passed the 5' RACE reads through MiXCR, listing each CDR3 protein once. Of about 1.7 million distinct CDR3 sequences detected, roughly 30% appear once; the ten largest clones hold approximately 7.7%. What was sequenced was blood. These receptors all stem from a woman aged 30 to 39 in good health. The CDR3 runs from the conserved cysteine through the conserved F or W. Fields, in order: CDR3 length, D gene, V gene, J gene, clone size, CDR3 protein, CDR3 DNA. D genes are given only for firm matches. Where a row states a size, it is once, few, many or the class of an expanded clone; other rows omit it.

14	.	TRBV27	TRBJ2-7	many	CASSSRVGTYEQYF	TGTGCCAGCAGTTCCAGGGTAGGCACCTACGAGCAGTACTTC
14	.	TRBV29-1	TRBJ1-2	.	CSVEEGVGEYGYTF	TGCAGCGTTGAAGAAGGGGTCGGGGAATATGGCTACACCTTC
15	TRBD1	TRBV20-1	TRBJ1-2	.	CSAFAPGQGNYGYTF	TGCAGTGCTTTCGCCCCGGGACAGGGGAACTATGGCTACACCTTC
11	.	TRBV12-3/TRBV12-4	TRBJ2-5	many	CASSLVETQYF	TGTGCCAGCAGCTTAGTGGAGACCCAGTACTTC
12	.	TRBV29-1	TRBJ1-1	.	CSVAFRVPEAFF	TGCAGCGTTGCATTCAGGGTACCTGAAGCTTTCTTT
13	.	TRBV20-1	TRBJ1-2	.	CSARGGPQYGYTF	TGCAGTGCTAGAGGGGGCCCACAATATGGCTACACCTTC
12	TRBD1	TRBV29-1	TRBJ2-7	many	CSVARGNYEQYF	TGCAGCGTCGCCAGGGGGAACTACGAGCAGTACTTC
14	TRBD1	TRBV5-6	TRBJ1-2	few	CASRPLGQRVSYTF	TGTGCCAGCAGGCCACTGGGACAGAGAGTTAGCTACACCTTC
18	.	TRBV18	TRBJ2-1	few	CASSPRRMAQSSYNEQFF	TGTGCCAGCTCACCACGGCGGATGGCGCAGAGCTCCTACAATGAGCAGTTCTTC
16	.	TRBV20-1	TRBJ2-3	.	CSARAGSNGRPDTQYF	TGCAGTGCTAGAGCCGGCAGCAATGGCCGGCCAGATACGCAGTATTTT
14	.	TRBV6-6	TRBJ2-4	many	CATLDGGAKNIQYF	TGTGCCACCTTGGATGGGGGAGCCAAAAACATTCAGTACTTC
16	.	TRBV2	TRBJ1-3	.	CASVRNQAGAGNTIYF	TGTGCCAGCGTCCGAAACCAGGCAGGGGCTGGAAACACCATATATTTT
13	TRBD2	TRBV4-1	TRBJ2-7	.	CASSPREESKEYF	TGCGCCAGCAGCCCCCGGGAGGAGTCGAAGGAGTACTTC
15	TRBD2	TRBV7-6	TRBJ2-7	few	CASSHRLAGEHEQYF	TGTGCCAGCAGCCACAGACTAGCGGGAGAGCACGAGCAGTACTTC
14	.	TRBV7-9	TRBJ1-5	.	CASSYGGGIPPQHF	TGTGCCAGCAGCTACGGCGGGGGGATCCCGCCCCAGCATTTT
13	.	TRBV30	TRBJ1-2	.	CAWNRPGRYGYTF	TGTGCCTGGAACAGGCCGGGACGATATGGCTACACCTTC
13	.	TRBV20-1	TRBJ1-6	.	CSARHGNGSPLHF	TGCAGTGCTAGGCATGGCAACGGTTCACCCCTCCACTTT
14	.	TRBV29-1	TRBJ2-1	.	CSAARAGFGNEQFF	TGCAGCGCCGCCCGGGCAGGGTTCGGCAATGAGCAGTTCTTC
13	.	TRBV14	TRBJ1-1	.	CASNQGRNTEAFF	TGTGCCAGCAACCAAGGGCGGAACACTGAAGCTTTCTTT
16	TRBD2	TRBV7-9	TRBJ2-3	many	CASSPRGLSSTDTQYF	TGTGCCAGCAGCCCCCGGGGACTATCCAGCACAGATACGCAGTATTTT
17	.	TRBV9	TRBJ2-3	once	CASSSQPQTTASDTQYF	TGTGCCAGCAGCTCACAACCTCAGACAACAGCATCAGATACGCAGTATTTT
14	TRBD2	TRBV9	TRBJ2-5	.	CASSVASGGVEQYF	TGTGCCAGCAGCGTAGCGAGCGGGGGGGTTGAGCAGTACTTC
15	.	TRBV5-5	TRBJ1-4	.	CASSLVIGAKEKLFF	TGTGCCAGCAGCTTGGTTATAGGGGCCAAGGAAAAACTGTTTTTT
15	TRBD2	TRBV7-2	TRBJ2-5	.	CASNIAGGPPETQYF	TGTGCCAGCAACATAGCGGGAGGGCCGCCAGAGACCCAGTACTTC
13	.	TRBV29-1	TRBJ1-2	many	CSTRFKELSGYTF	TGCAGCACTAGGTTCAAGGAACTTTCTGGCTACACCTTC
13	.	TRBV7-9	TRBJ2-1	few	CASSASLSNEQFF	TGTGCCAGCAGCGCCAGCTTGTCGAATGAGCAGTTCTTC
14	.	TRBV20-1	TRBJ2-6	many	CSAPDGSGANVLTF	TGCAGTGCTCCCGACGGCTCTGGGGCCAACGTCCTGACTTTC
15	TRBD2	TRBV20-1	TRBJ2-3	few	CSARGEAGATDTQYF	TGCAGTGCTAGAGGTGAAGCGGGGGCGACAGATACGCAGTATTTT
15	TRBD2	TRBV6-4	TRBJ2-1	.	CASSDSAGGPIEQFF	TGTGCCAGCAGTGACTCAGCGGGGGGGCCCATTGAGCAGTTCTTC
12	.	TRBV14	TRBJ2-7	few	CASSRFSFEQYF	TGTGCCAGCAGCCGTTTTTCGTTCGAGCAGTACTTC
15	.	TRBV24-1	TRBJ2-5	few	CATWGSYRPQETQYF	TGTGCCACCTGGGGTAGTTACAGGCCCCAAGAGACCCAGTACTTC
15	.	TRBV4-1	TRBJ2-7	many	CASSPTTQGSYEQYF	TGCGCCAGCAGCCCGACCACGCAGGGGTCCTACGAGCAGTACTTC
14	TRBD1	TRBV2	TRBJ1-2	.	CASRAQGAADGYTF	TGTGCCAGCAGGGCACAGGGGGCCGCGGATGGCTACACCTTC
13	TRBD2	TRBV29-1	TRBJ2-1	few	CSIRTSGYNEQFF	TGCAGCATCCGAACTAGCGGTTACAATGAGCAGTTCTTC
15	.	TRBV18	TRBJ2-2	.	CASSPGRTNTGELFF	TGTGCCAGCTCACCGGGACGGACGAACACCGGGGAGCTGTTTTTT
14	.	TRBV29-1	TRBJ1-3	.	CSVATSLSGNTIYF	TGCAGCGTCGCCACGTCCCTCTCTGGAAACACCATATATTTT
16	TRBD1	TRBV29-1	TRBJ2-2	.	CSVEGDRGRVTGELFF	TGCAGCGTTGAGGGGGACAGGGGGCGCGTTACCGGGGAGCTGTTTTTT
15	.	TRBV9	TRBJ2-5	once	CASSTRAGLQETQYF	TGTGCCAGCAGCACGAGAGCGGGCTTACAAGAGACCCAGTACTTC
12	.	TRBV10-3	TRBJ2-7	many	CATRAGASEQYF	TGTGCCACCCGGGCTGGGGCCTCCGAGCAGTACTTC
12	.	TRBV7-2	TRBJ2-7	.	CAGSLQRREQYF	TGTGCCGGCAGCTTACAGCGGCGTGAGCAGTACTTC
12	.	TRBV30	TRBJ2-4	many	CAWSVLDTIQYF	TGTGCCTGGAGTGTATTGGATACCATTCAGTACTTC
14	TRBD1	TRBV5-1	TRBJ1-4	few	CASRIPGGDEKLFF	TGCGCCAGCCGAATCCCAGGGGGCGATGAAAAACTGTTTTTT
18	.	TRBV7-6	TRBJ2-3	.	CASSLELFPSVSTDTQYF	TGTGCCAGCAGCTTAGAGCTTTTTCCTAGCGTTAGCACAGATACGCAGTATTTT
12	TRBD2	TRBV20-1	TRBJ2-1	.	CSASGRAGGQFF	TGCAGTGCTAGCGGGAGGGCTGGGGGGCAGTTCTTC
18	TRBD2	TRBV6-2/TRBV6-3	TRBJ2-2	.	CASSSIYAGGTTAGELFF	TGTGCCAGCAGCTCAATATACGCGGGGGGAACCACTGCCGGGGAGCTGTTTTTT
15	TRBD2	TRBV5-6	TRBJ2-5	once	CASSFSAGGSETQYF	TGTGCCAGCAGCTTCTCAGCGGGAGGGTCAGAGACCCAGTACTTC
15	.	TRBV28	TRBJ2-5	once	CASRTGAFAAETQYF	TGTGCCAGCAGAACCGGAGCGTTCGCCGCAGAGACCCAGTACTTC
18	TRBD2	TRBV10-2	TRBJ2-3	.	CASSAGLAGVISTDTQYF	TGCGCCAGCAGTGCGGGACTAGCGGGGGTAATATCCACAGATACGCAGTATTTT